This T cell receptor (beta chain) was recovered during a study of cytomegalovirus exposure and HLA in healthy donors. The CDR3 is 14 residues long. Trimming removed 1 base from V and 10 bases from J, with 16 bases in between. The germline CDR1 and CDR2 sequences are PRHDT and FYEKMQ (reference sequence). Amplification used 60 Vbeta primers and 13 Jbeta primers. Profiling relied on immunoSEQ multiplex PCR, and the TCRdb table lists in-frame clones only, not all of them. The top ten clones hold roughly 1.4% of a sample with 80,000 to 100,000 clones, roughly 81% of them seen once. This clonotype was obtained from a man aged 40-50 years in good health and CMV-seronegative. This chain uses TRBV13 with TRBJ1-1, with a weak D call TRBD1 (6 bases). Input material: PBMCs. The CDR3 DNA sequence: TGTGCCAGCAGCTTAGTTTCGGGGGGCAGTCGAGCTTTCTTT. Translating it yields CASSLVSGGSRAFF.